This TCR beta chain originates from a study of Siglec-9 on CD8 T cells in melanoma (dated by TCRdb to the late 2010s). About the study as a whole: The study investigated Siglec-9 expression on CD8+ T cells and the role of Siglec-9 in regulating T cells in the melanoma tumor microenvironment.

Libraries came from the immunoSEQ multiplex PCR assay. The clones in this table, taken by TCRdb from immuneACCESS, are in-frame only. Not every clone is retained; where verified, under half of the shortfall comes from an unresolved V gene, and the cause of the rest is unknown. This sample lists approximately 39,000 clones; approximately 84% were detected once. The ten largest make up under 2% of the sample. In the case of this clone: What antigen it recognizes has not been identified. Qualities for individual bases were not recorded, and no much larger clone is one base off.

Beyond this particular receptor, the publication reports: Siglec-9 was reported to mark and regulate an effector memory CD8+ T-cell subset that appeared to accumulate within melanoma tumors.

V and J lose 2 bases and 4 bases, and a span of 17 bases separates them. Measured from the cysteine to the phenylalanine, the CDR3 is 16 residues long. The read is trimmed to its CDR3 DNA, 48 bases read in frame from base 1. For CDR1 and CDR2, the germline V gene lists MNHNS and SASEGT. This TCR came from a human donor in good health. The chain uses TRBV6-1 and TRBJ1-2, with a weak D call of TRBD1 (5 bases match). Sequencing used Siglec-9- CD8+ T cells sorted from blood. The sample's cell subset or site label is to be understood as: CD8 T cells lacking Siglec-9. Here is the DNA: TGTGCCAGCAGTGAATGGGAAGGGACTGATCTCTATGGCTACACCTTC. The translation is CASSEWEGTDLYGYTF.